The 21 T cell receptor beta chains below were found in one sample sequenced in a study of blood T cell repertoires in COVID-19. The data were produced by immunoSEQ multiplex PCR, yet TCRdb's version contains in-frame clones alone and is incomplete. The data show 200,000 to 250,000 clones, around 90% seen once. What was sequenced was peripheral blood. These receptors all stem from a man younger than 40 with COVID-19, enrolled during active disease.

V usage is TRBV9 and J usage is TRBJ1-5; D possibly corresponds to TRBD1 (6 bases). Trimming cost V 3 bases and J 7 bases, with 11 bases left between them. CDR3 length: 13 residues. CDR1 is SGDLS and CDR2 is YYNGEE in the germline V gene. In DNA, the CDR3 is TGTGCCAGCAGCGCACAGGGTGGCCAGCCCCAGCATTTT. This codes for CASSAQGGQPQHF.

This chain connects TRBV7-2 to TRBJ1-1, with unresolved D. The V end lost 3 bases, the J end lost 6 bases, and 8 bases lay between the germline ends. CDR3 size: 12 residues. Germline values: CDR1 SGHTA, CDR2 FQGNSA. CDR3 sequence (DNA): TGTGCCAGCAGCTTGGCAATCTCTGAAGCTTTCTTT. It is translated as CASSLAISEAFF.

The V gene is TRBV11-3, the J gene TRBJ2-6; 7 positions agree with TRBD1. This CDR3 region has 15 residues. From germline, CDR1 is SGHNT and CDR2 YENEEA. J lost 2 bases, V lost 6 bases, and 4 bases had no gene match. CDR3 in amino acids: CASSSGGTGANVLTF. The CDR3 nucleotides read TGTGCCAGCAGTTCAGGGGGAACTGGGGCCAACGTCCTGACTTTC.

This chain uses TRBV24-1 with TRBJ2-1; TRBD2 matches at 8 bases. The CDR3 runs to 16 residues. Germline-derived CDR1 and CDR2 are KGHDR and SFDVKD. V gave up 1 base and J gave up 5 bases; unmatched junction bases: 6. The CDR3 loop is CATSDLAGVGNNEQFF. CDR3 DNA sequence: TGTGCCACCAGTGATTTAGCGGGAGTCGGAAACAATGAGCAGTTCTTC.

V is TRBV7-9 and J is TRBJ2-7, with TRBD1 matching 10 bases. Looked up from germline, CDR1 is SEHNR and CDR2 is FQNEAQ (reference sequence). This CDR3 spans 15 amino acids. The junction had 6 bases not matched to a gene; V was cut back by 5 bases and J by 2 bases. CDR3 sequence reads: CASSPGQGIPYEQYF. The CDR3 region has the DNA TGTGCCAGCAGCCCGGGACAGGGGATTCCCTACGAGCAGTACTTC.

The CDR3 protein is CASSLAQRQYEQYF. CDR3 in DNA: TGTGCCAGCAGCTTGGCCCAGCGGCAGTACGAGCAGTACTTC. The rearrangement uses TRBV5-4 and TRBJ2-7, with D perhaps TRBD2 (5 bases). Per germline, CDR1 SGHNT and CDR2 YYREEE (reference sequence). The CDR3 length is 14 residues. V was shortened by 0 bases and J by 4 bases, with 11 bases between the two germline ends.

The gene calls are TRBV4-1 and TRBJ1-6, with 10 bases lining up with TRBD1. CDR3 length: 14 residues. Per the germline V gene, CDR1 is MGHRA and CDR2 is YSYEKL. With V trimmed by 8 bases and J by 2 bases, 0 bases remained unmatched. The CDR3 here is CASGQGAYNSPLHF. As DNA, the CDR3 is TGCGCCAGCGGACAGGGGGCCTATAATTCACCCCTCCACTTT.

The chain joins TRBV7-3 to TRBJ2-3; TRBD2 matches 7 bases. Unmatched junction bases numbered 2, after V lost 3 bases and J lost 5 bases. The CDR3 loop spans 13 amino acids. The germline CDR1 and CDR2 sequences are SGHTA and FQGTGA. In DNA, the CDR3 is TGTGCCAGCAGCTTCTTAGCGGGAGATACGCAGTATTTT. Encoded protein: CASSFLAGDTQYF.

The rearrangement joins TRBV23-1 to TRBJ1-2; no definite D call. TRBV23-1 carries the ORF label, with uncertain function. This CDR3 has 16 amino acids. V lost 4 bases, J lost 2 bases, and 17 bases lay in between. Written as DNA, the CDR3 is TGCGCCAGCAGTCGATCCATTGGGAGAGAGAACTATGGCTACACCTTC. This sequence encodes CASSRSIGRENYGYTF.

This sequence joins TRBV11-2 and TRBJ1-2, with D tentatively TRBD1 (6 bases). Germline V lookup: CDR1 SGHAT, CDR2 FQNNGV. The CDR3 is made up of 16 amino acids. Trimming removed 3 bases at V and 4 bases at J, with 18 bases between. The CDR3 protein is CASSLEDSVPIYGYTF. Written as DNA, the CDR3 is TGTGCCAGCAGCTTGGAGGACAGCGTTCCGATCTATGGCTACACCTTC.

The chain's CDR3 is CASSSAPTTYNEQFF. The DNA of the CDR3 is TGTGCCAGCAGCTCCGCCCCGACAACTTACAATGAGCAGTTCTTC. The chain couples TRBV7-2 to TRBJ2-1; unclear D gene. With 4 bases removed from V and 4 bases from J, the gap between germline ends came to 14 bases. Germline CDR1 reads SGHTA; CDR2 reads FQGNSA. The CDR3 runs 15 residues.

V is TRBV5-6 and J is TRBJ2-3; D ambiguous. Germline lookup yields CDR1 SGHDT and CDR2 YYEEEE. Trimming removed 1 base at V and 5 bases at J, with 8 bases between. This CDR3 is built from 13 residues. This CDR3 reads CASSLPPGDTQYF. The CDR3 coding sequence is TGTGCCAGCAGCTTGCCTCCCGGAGATACGCAGTATTTT. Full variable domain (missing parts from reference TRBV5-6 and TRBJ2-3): DAGVTQSPTHLIKTRGQQVTLRCSPKSGHDTVSWYQQALGQGPQFIFQYYEEEERQRGNFPDRFSGHQFPNYSSELNVNALLLGDSALYLCASSLPPGDTQYFGPGTRLTVL.

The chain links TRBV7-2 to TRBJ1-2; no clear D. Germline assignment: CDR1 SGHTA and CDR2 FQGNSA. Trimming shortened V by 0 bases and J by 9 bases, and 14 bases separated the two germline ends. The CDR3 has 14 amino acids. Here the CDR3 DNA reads TGTGCCAGCAGCTTAGCACAGCAGTACTCGAGCTACACCTTC. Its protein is CASSLAQQYSSYTF.

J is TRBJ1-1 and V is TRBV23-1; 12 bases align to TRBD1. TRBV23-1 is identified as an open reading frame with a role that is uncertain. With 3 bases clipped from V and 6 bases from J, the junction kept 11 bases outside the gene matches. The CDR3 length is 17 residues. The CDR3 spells CASSHSGTGGAGSEAFF. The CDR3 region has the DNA TGCGCCAGCAGTCATTCCGGGACAGGGGGCGCTGGCTCTGAAGCTTTCTTT.

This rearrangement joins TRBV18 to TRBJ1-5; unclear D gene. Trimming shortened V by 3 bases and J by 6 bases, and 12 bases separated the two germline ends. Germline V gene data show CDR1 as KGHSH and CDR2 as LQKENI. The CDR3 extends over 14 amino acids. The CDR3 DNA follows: TGTGCCAGCTCACCCACGGTAGATAGTCAGCCCCAGCATTTT. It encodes CASSPTVDSQPQHF.

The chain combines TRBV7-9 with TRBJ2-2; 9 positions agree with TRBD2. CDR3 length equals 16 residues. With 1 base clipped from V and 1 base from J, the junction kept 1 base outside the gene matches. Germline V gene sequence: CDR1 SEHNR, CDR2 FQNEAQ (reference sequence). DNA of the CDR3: TGTGCCAGCAGCTTAGAGCGGGGGGTGAACACCGGGGAGCTGTTTTTT. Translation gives CASSLERGVNTGELFF.

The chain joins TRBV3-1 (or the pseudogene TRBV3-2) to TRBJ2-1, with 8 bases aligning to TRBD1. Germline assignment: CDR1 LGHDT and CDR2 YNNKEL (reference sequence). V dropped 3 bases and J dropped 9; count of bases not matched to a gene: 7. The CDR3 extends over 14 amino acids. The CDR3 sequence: CASSHGQGNGEQFF. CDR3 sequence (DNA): TGTGCCAGCAGCCACGGACAGGGTAATGGTGAGCAGTTCTTC.

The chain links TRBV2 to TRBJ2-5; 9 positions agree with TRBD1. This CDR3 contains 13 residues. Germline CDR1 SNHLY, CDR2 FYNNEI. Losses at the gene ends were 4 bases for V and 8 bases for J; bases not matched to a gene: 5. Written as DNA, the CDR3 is TGTGCCAGCAGTGTCGGACAGGGGAGAACCCAGTACTTC. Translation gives CASSVGQGRTQYF.

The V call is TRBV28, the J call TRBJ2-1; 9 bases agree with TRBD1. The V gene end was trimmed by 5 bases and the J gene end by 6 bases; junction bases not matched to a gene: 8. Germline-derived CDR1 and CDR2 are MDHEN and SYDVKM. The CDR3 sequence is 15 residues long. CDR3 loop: CASSPRDRVFNEQFF. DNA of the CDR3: TGTGCCAGCAGTCCCCGGGACAGGGTATTCAATGAGCAGTTCTTC.

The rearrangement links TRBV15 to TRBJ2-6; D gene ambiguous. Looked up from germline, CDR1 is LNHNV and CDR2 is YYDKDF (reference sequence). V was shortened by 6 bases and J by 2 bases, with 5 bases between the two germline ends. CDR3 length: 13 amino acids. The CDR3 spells CATRTTGANVLTF. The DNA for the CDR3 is TGTGCCACCAGGACAACTGGGGCCAACGTCCTGACTTTC.

CDR3 region: CASSQATGEGQPQHF. DNA of the CDR3: TGCGCCAGCAGCCAAGCGACAGGGGAAGGGCAGCCCCAGCATTTT. The chain combines TRBV4-1 with TRBJ1-5; 8 nucleotides line up with TRBD1. This CDR3 has 15 residues. The junction had 6 bases not matched to a gene; V was cut back by 1 base and J by 7 bases. CDR1 and CDR2 (germline): MGHRA, YSYEKL.